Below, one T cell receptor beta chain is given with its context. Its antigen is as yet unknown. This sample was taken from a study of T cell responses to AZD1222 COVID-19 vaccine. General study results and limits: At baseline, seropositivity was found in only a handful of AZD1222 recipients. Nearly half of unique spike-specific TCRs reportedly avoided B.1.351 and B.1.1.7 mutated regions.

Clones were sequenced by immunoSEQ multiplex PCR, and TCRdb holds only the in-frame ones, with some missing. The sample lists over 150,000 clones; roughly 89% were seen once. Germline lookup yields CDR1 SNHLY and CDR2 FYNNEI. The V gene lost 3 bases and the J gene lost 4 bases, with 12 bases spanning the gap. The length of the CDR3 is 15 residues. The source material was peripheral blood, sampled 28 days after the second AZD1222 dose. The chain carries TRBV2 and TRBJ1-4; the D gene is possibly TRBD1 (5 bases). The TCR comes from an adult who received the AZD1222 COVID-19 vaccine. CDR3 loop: CASSEIGTYNEKLFF. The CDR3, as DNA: TGTGCCAGCAGTGAGATAGGGACTTATAATGAAAAACTGTTTTTT.